This entry concerns a single T cell receptor (beta chain). TCRdb analysed the PCR reads with MiXCR anew, one entry per CDR3 protein. The sample shows around 19,000 distinct CDR3 sequences, 42% of them seen only once. V was cut by 5 bases and J by 4 bases, with 13 bases left in between. This CDR3 is built from 14 residues. The sample originates from a study of tumor-infiltrating lymphocytes in oesophageal squamous cell carcinoma. The sequenced sample consisted of normal esophageal tissue next to the tumor. The chain employs TRBV12-3 or TRBV12-4 and TRBJ2-3; D may be TRBD1 or TRBD2 (6 bases each). The sequence came from a female donor with esophageal squamous cell carcinoma. CDR3 loop: CASSKGGRSDTQYF. CDR3 DNA: TGTGCCAGCAGTAAAGGGGGGAGATCAGATACGCAGTATTTT.